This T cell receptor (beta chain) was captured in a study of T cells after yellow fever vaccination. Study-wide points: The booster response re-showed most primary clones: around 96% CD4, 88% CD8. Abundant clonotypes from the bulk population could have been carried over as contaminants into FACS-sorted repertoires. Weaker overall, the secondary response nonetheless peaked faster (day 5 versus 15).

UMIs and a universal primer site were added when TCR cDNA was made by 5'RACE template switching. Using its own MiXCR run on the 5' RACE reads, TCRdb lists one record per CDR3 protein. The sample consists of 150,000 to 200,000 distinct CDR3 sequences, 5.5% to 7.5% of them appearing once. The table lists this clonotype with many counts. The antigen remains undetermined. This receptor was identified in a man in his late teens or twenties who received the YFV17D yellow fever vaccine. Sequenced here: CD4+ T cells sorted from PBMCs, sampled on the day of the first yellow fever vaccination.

The CDR3 DNA reads as TGTGCCAGCAGCTTAGCGGGAGGGCGGAAAGCTTTCTTT. Translating it yields CASSLAGGRKAFF. V usage is TRBV11-2 and J usage is TRBJ1-1, with D unresolved. Deletions cut 1 base from V and 9 bases from J, with 12 bases between. Looked up from germline, CDR1 is SGHAT and CDR2 is FQNNGV. The CDR3 has 13 residues.